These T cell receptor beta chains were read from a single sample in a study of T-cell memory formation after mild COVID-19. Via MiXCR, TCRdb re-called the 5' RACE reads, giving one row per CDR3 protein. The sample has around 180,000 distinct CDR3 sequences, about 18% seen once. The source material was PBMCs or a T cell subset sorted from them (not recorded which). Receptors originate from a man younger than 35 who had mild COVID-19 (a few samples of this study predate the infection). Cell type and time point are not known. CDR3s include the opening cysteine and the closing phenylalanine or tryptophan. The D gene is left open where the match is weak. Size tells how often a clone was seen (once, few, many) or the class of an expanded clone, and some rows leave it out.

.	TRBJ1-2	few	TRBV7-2	CASSLGPGRRGYTF	TGTGCCAGCAGCTTAGGTCCGGGGAGGAGGGGCTACACCTTC
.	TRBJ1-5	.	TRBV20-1	CSAREAGWDQPQHF	TGCAGTGCTAGAGAGGCGGGCTGGGATCAGCCCCAGCATTTT
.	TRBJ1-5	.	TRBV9	CASSVEGREGQPQHF	TGTGCCAGCAGCGTGGAAGGGAGGGAAGGGCAGCCCCAGCATTTT
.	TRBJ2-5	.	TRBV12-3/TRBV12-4	CASSPRRAQETQYF	TGTGCCAGCAGCCCCCGCCGGGCCCAAGAGACCCAGTACTTC
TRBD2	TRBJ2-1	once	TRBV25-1	CASSVAGGLFHEQFF	TGTGCCAGCAGTGTAGCGGGGGGGCTATTCCATGAGCAGTTCTTC
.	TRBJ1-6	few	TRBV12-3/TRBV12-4	CASRHDRSGSPLHF	TGTGCCAGCAGACACGACCGATCGGGTTCACCCCTCCACTTT
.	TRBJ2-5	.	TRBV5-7	CASSLFRRGAGETQYF	TGTGCCAGCAGCTTATTTCGGCGGGGAGCAGGAGAGACCCAGTACTTC
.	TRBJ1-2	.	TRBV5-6	CASSALKGAGYGYTF	TGTGCCAGCAGCGCCTTAAAGGGTGCTGGATATGGCTACACCTTC
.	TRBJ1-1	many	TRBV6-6	CASRLSQGTEAFF	TGTGCCAGCAGACTTTCTCAGGGGACCGAAGCTTTCTTT
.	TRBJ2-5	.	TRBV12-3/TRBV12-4	CASSYRQDQETQYF	TGTGCCAGCAGTTATAGACAGGACCAAGAGACCCAGTACTTC
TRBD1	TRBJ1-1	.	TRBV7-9	CASSLTGGEGEAFF	TGTGCCAGCAGCCTAACAGGGGGCGAGGGTGAAGCTTTCTTT
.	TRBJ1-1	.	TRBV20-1	CSARDRTGPTQAFF	TGCAGTGCTAGAGATCGTACGGGGCCGACACAAGCTTTCTTT
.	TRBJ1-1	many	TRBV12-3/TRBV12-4	CASSSQQGNTEAFF	TGTGCCAGCAGTTCGCAACAGGGGAACACTGAAGCTTTCTTT
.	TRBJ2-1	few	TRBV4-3	CASSQVGGSDEQFF	TGCGCCAGCAGCCAGGTAGGGGGGTCGGATGAGCAGTTCTTC
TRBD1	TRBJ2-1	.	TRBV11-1	CASSLDRGKGEQFF	TGTGCCAGCAGCCTGGACAGGGGTAAGGGTGAGCAGTTCTTC
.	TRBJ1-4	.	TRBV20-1	CSAPKAVGGEKLFF	TGCAGTGCGCCAAAGGCAGTCGGAGGTGAAAAACTGTTTTTT
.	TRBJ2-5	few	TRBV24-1	CATSDDSVTRTQYF	TGTGCCACCAGTGACGACAGCGTAACGAGGACCCAGTACTTC
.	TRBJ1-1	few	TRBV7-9	CASSSTNTEAFF	TGTGCCAGCAGCTCAACGAACACTGAAGCTTTCTTT
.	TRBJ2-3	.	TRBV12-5	CASGLGDTQYF	TGTGCTAGTGGCCTAGGAGATACGCAGTATTTT
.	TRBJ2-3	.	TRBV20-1	CSGSTDTQYF	TGCAGTGGGTCCACAGATACGCAGTATTTT
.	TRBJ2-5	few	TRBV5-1	CASKKASEETQYF	TGCGCCAGCAAAAAGGCCTCCGAGGAGACCCAGTACTTC
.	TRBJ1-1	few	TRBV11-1	CASSPEIQVNTEAFF	TGTGCCAGCAGCCCTGAAATACAGGTGAACACTGAAGCTTTCTTT
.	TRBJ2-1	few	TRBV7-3	CASSLKGLGEQFF	TGTGCCAGCAGCTTAAAGGGACTCGGGGAGCAGTTCTTC
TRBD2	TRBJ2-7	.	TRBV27	CASSLWSGSSYEQYF	TGTGCCAGCAGTTTATGGAGCGGGAGCTCCTACGAGCAGTACTTC
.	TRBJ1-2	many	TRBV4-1	CASSQGGGYTF	TGCGCCAGCAGCCAAGGAGGGGGCTACACCTTC
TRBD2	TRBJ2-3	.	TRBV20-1	CSASQRGNSTDTQYF	TGCAGTGCTAGTCAGCGGGGAAATAGCACAGATACGCAGTATTTT
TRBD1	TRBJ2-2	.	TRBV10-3	CATRTGTGYGELFF	TGTGCCACCCGAACGGGGACAGGGTACGGGGAGCTGTTTTTT
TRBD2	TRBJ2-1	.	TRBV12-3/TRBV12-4	CAVGRRSYNEQFF	TGTGCCGTCGGGAGGCGGTCCTACAATGAGCAGTTCTTC
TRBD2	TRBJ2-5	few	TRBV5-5	CASSSWGGAKETQYF	TGTGCCAGCAGCTCGTGGGGGGGTGCCAAAGAGACCCAGTACTTC
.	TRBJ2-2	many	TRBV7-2	CASSFSVLGELFF	TGTGCCAGCAGCTTCAGTGTTTTGGGGGAGCTGTTTTTT